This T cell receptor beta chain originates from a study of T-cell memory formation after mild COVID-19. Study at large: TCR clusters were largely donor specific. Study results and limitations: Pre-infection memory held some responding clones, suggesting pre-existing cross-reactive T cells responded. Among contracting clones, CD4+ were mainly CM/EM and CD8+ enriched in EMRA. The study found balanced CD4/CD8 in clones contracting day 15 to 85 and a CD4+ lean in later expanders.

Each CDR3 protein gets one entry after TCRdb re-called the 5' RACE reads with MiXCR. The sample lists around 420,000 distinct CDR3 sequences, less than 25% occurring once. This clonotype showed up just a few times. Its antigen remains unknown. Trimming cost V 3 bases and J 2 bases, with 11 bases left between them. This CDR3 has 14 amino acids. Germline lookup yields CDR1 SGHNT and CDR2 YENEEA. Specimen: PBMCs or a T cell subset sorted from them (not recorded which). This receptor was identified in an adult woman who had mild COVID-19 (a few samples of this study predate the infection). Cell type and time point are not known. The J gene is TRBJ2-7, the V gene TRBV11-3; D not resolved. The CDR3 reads CASSFSDGAYEQYF. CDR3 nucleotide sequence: TGTGCCAGCAGCTTCTCTGACGGAGCCTACGAGCAGTACTTC.